The T cell receptor beta chain described here comes from a study of Graves' ophthalmopathy and Graves' hyperthyroidism. Patients were excluded if they had other autoimmune diseases or uncontrolled infections, and likewise if pregnancy or lactation applied. Reliance was placed on clinical symptoms, serum thyroxine, TRAb, thyroid ultrasound and orbital computed tomography for diagnosis. The PBMCs were taken from 10 ml of fresh peripheral blood. There are many counts of this clonotype. Its antigen is not known. RNA transcripts were the source from which TCR beta CDR3 regions were amplified. An opening RT-PCR round employed HTBI primers and preceded a second-round multiplex PCR. TCRdb reprocessed the multiplex PCR reads with MiXCR, giving one entry per CDR3 protein. Of 400,000 to 450,000 distinct CDR3 sequences detected, 20% to 25% appear once; the ten largest clones hold 3%. This CDR3 comprises 12 residues. V gave up 5 bases and J gave up 5 bases; unmatched junction bases: 4. From germline, CDR1 is DFQATT and CDR2 SNEGSKA (reference sequence).

Study results and caveats: The blood repertoire also included most expanded thyroid clonotypes above 0.001 frequency.

This clonotype was obtained from a woman under 30 with stable Graves' hyperthyroidism. Sequencing used peripheral blood. V gene TRBV20-1 combines with J gene TRBJ1-2, with TRBD1 matching 8 bases. CDR3 in amino acids: CSARQGLYGYTF. The DNA of the CDR3 is TGCAGTGCTCGACAGGGGCTTTATGGCTACACCTTC.